This TCR beta chain was recovered during a study of cytomegalovirus exposure and HLA in healthy donors. The germline V and J ends were trimmed by 4 bases and 2 bases, with 8 bases remaining between them. This CDR3 is built from 13 residues. Germline assignment: CDR1 ENHRY and CDR2 SYGVKD. Use of 60 Vbeta and 13 Jbeta primers characterized the PCR. Data came from immunoSEQ multiplex PCR; TCRdb stores just in-frame clones and leaves some out. The sample has approximately 150,000 clones; approximately 80% are singletons. Sequenced input: PBMCs. This chain connects TRBV10-3 to TRBJ2-5; D may be TRBD2 (5 bases). The TCR originated in a young man in good health and CMV-seropositive. The CDR3 bases are TGTGCCATCAGTGGAGGGCAGCAAGAGACCCAGTACTTC. Its translation: CAISGGQQETQYF.